This T cell receptor (beta chain) stems from a study of blood T cell repertoires in COVID-19. CDR1 is SGHAT, CDR2 FQNNGV, per germline. CDR3 size: 16 residues. V was clipped by 3 bases and J by 6 bases; unmatched bases: 11. Assay used: immunoSEQ multiplex PCR; TCRdb lists only in-frame clones, some missing. Of fewer than 250,000 clones detected, 90% appear once; the ten largest clones hold more than 13%. The specimen sequenced was PBMCs or T cells enriched from blood (not recorded which). The V and J genes are TRBV11-2 and TRBJ1-3, with 7 bases matching TRBD1. This TCR came from a young man who had been exposed to COVID-19. CDR3 in DNA: TGTGCCAGCAGCTTTACGTCGGGGCAGGGGGAAAACACCATATATTTT. Amino acid sequence: CASSFTSGQGENTIYF.